These 31 T cell receptor beta chains originate from one sample sequenced in a study of cytotoxic CD8 clonotypes in ibrutinib-treated CLL. This table comes from immunoSEQ multiplex PCR, and its TCRdb copy is limited to in-frame clones, with some not included. The sample contains 130,000 to 150,000 clones, 85% to 95% of which appear only once. The source material was PBMCs, sampled after 12 months of ibrutinib treatment. These receptors were obtained from a human donor with chronic lymphocytic leukemia.

The gene calls are TRBV28 and TRBJ1-1, with unresolved D. V shed 6 bases and J shed 4 bases, with 6 bases lying between them. The CDR3 is 11 residues long. Per the germline V gene, CDR1 is MDHEN and CDR2 is SYDVKM. The CDR3 coding sequence is TGTGCCAGCAGCCCCGGCACTGAAGCTTTCTTT. Translating gives CASSPGTEAFF.

The chain carries TRBV9 and TRBJ1-2; D remains ambiguous. The germline V gene encodes CDR1 SGDLS and CDR2 YYNGEE. The CDR3 is 13 amino acids. V was clipped by 1 base and J by 6 bases, with 10 bases between them. CDR3 bases: TGTGCCAGCAGCGTATCCAGAAAGGATGGCTACACCTTC. Translated, it gives CASSVSRKDGYTF.

This chain joins TRBV10-3 and TRBJ1-5, with TRBD1 matching over 7 bases. Trimming cost V 0 bases and J 9 bases; bases outside gene matches: 14. CDR1 ENHRY and CDR2 SYGVKD come from the germline V gene. This CDR3 has 17 amino acids. Here the CDR3 reads CAISESYEDRADRPQHF. Written as DNA, the CDR3 is TGTGCCATCAGTGAGTCCTACGAAGACAGGGCGGATAGGCCCCAGCATTTT.

The chain is built from TRBV28 and TRBJ1-1; 7 nucleotides line up with TRBD1. Germline CDR1 MDHEN, CDR2 SYDVKM. This CDR3 is built from 16 residues. Trimming removed 5 bases from V and 0 bases from J; junction bases left unmatched: 9. The CDR3 sequence is CASSQQQGPLNTEAFF. The CDR3, as DNA: TGTGCCAGCAGTCAGCAACAGGGGCCACTGAACACTGAAGCTTTCTTT.

The chain has TRBV7-8 and TRBJ1-4; no firm D call. The CDR3 has 11 amino acids. Trimming took off 3 bases at V and 13 bases at J, with 9 bases between the two ends. CDR1 is SGHVS and CDR2 is FQNEAQ in the germline V gene. CDR3 DNA: TGTGCCAGCAGCTTGTTGGATTCACTGTTTTTT. Its protein is CASSLLDSLFF.

The V gene is TRBV4-1, the J gene TRBJ2-7, with 7 bases that match TRBD2. The CDR3 totals 14 residues. With V trimmed by 3 bases and J by 5 bases, 7 bases remained unmatched. Germline loops: CDR1 MGHRA, CDR2 YSYEKL. DNA of the CDR3: TGCGCCAGCAGCCACGGCGGGGGTTCCGACGAGCAGTACTTC. Its translation: CASSHGGGSDEQYF.

The chain has TRBV28 and TRBJ2-2; no clear D gene. The germline V and J ends were trimmed by 1 base and 2 bases, with 8 bases remaining between them. CDR1 MDHEN and CDR2 SYDVKM come from the germline V gene. This CDR3 region has 15 residues. CDR3 bases: TGTGCCAGCAGTTTATCGTCTCTTAACACCGGGGAGCTGTTTTTT. Translation: CASSLSSLNTGELFF.

The chain has TRBV5-1 and TRBJ2-5; D is unresolved. There are 16 residues in the CDR3. Germline-derived CDR1 and CDR2 are SGHRS and YFSETQ. V dropped 2 bases and J dropped 4 bases, with 18 bases sitting between them. The CDR3 region is CASSFWPPRASETQYF. The CDR3 DNA is TGCGCCAGCAGCTTCTGGCCACCAAGGGCGTCAGAGACCCAGTACTTC.

This clone was counted between two and nine times. The CDR3 DNA reads as TGTGCCAGCAGCCCGGGGGAGGGGGACAATGAGCAGTTCTTC. It encodes CASSPGEGDNEQFF. The chain couples TRBV7-9 to TRBJ2-1; maybe TRBD2 (7 bases). The CDR3 runs to 14 residues. The germline CDR1 and CDR2 sequences are SEHNR and FQNEAQ (reference sequence). Trimming took 5 bases from V and 5 from J, leaving 13 bases between them.

This clone was observed once. V usage is TRBV9 and J usage is TRBJ1-1; D uncertain. Germline V gives CDR1 SGDLS, CDR2 YYNGEE. The CDR3 is 16 amino acids. The V and J ends lost 0 bases and 1 base respectively, with 13 bases between them. This CDR3 is CASSVVAGPENTEAFF. The CDR3 DNA follows: TGTGCCAGCAGCGTAGTGGCCGGGCCGGAGAACACTGAAGCTTTCTTT.

The rearrangement links TRBV5-1 to TRBJ2-5, with D tentatively TRBD1 (6 bases). V was cut by 5 bases and J by 2 bases, with 19 bases left in between. This CDR3 region has 16 residues. Germline V lookup: CDR1 SGHRS, CDR2 YFSETQ. The CDR3 region is CASSSRTEAPQETQYF. CDR3 sequence (DNA): TGCGCCAGCAGTTCCAGGACAGAGGCGCCTCAAGAGACCCAGTACTTC.

The CDR3 DNA follows: TGTGCCAGCGCCCATCGAGGATACACCATATATTTT. Translating it yields CASAHRGYTIYF. J is TRBJ1-3 and V is TRBV28; D is uncertain. CDR1 and CDR2 (germline): MDHEN, SYDVKM. V was shortened by 8 bases and J by 8 bases, with 13 bases between the two germline ends. The CDR3 extends over 12 amino acids. Combining the CDR3 with reference TRBV28 and TRBJ1-3 gives the whole variable domain DVKVTQSSRYLVKRTGEKVFLECVQDMDHENMFWYRQDPGLGLRLIYFSYDVKMKEKGDIPEGYSVSREKKERFSLILESASTNQTSMYLCASAHRGYTIYFGEGSWLTVV.

The chain uses TRBV6-5 and TRBJ1-5; TRBD1 aligns across 8 bases. The germline V gene has CDR1 MNHEY and CDR2 SVGAGI. This CDR3 is 15 amino acids long. V shed 0 bases and J 3 bases; nucleotides not matched to a gene: 1. Written as DNA, the CDR3 is TGTGCCAGCAGTTACTCGACAGGGGTCAATCAGCCCCAGCATTTT. Amino acids: CASSYSTGVNQPQHF.

V and J are TRBV19 and TRBJ2-7; perhaps TRBD2 as D (6 bases). Trimming pared 0 bases from V and 8 bases from J, leaving 20 bases between. In germline, CDR1 is LNHDA, CDR2 SQIVND (reference sequence). This CDR3 contains 16 residues. CDR3 region: CASSIEGLAGLWQQYF. CDR3 in DNA: TGTGCCAGTAGTATAGAGGGGCTGGCGGGACTTTGGCAGCAGTACTTC.

The chain uses TRBV7-6 and TRBJ2-2, with a tentative D call TRBD2 (6 bases). This CDR3 has 18 amino acids. Germline values: CDR1 SGHVS, CDR2 FNYEAQ. Trimming took off 1 base at V and 7 bases at J, with 22 bases between the two ends. The CDR3 sequence: CASSLGPLHLAWGGELFF. CDR3 DNA sequence: TGTGCCAGCAGCTTAGGCCCGCTCCACCTAGCGTGGGGCGGGGAGCTGTTTTTT.

This sequence joins TRBV19 and TRBJ2-2; D is unclear. CDR3 size: 13 residues. Germline V gene sequence: CDR1 LNHDA, CDR2 SQIVND (reference sequence). Trimming removed 5 bases at V and 5 bases at J, with 9 bases between. The CDR3 sequence is CASSGRPTGELFF. CDR3 in DNA: TGTGCCAGTAGTGGTCGACCTACCGGGGAGCTGTTTTTT.

This clone occurred once. The chain uses TRBV18 and TRBJ2-4; 11 bases agree with TRBD1. Trimming at V came to 0 bases and at J to 1 base, leaving 2 bases not matched to a gene. Germline CDR1 is KGHSH and CDR2 is LQKENI. The CDR3 consists of 17 residues. The CDR3: CASSPPGTGGAKNIQYF. CDR3 in DNA: TGTGCCAGCTCACCACCTGGGACAGGGGGGGCCAAAAACATTCAGTACTTC.

J is TRBJ1-3 and V is TRBV28; D unclear. Germline V gives CDR1 MDHEN, CDR2 SYDVKM. Trimming pared 6 bases from V and 3 bases from J, leaving 12 bases between. This CDR3 is built from 14 residues. CDR3 sequence: CASSPGSIGNTIYF. CDR3 bases: TGTGCCAGCAGCCCGGGATCCATTGGAAACACCATATATTTT. Full variable domain (outside the CDR3, taken from reference TRBV28 and TRBJ1-3): DVKVTQSSRYLVKRTGEKVFLECVQDMDHENMFWYRQDPGLGLRLIYFSYDVKMKEKGDIPEGYSVSREKKERFSLILESASTNQTSMYLCASSPGSIGNTIYFGEGSWLTVV.

J is TRBJ2-6 and V is TRBV9, with D maybe TRBD2 (6 bases). The V gene lost 0 bases and the J gene lost 1 base, with 11 bases spanning the gap. The CDR3 runs 17 residues. The V gene's germline CDR1 is SGDLS and CDR2 YYNGEE. CDR3 DNA sequence: TGTGCCAGCAGCGTAGGGGCAGGACTATCTGGGGCCAACGTCCTGACTTTC. Encoded protein: CASSVGAGLSGANVLTF.

The chain combines TRBV28 with TRBJ2-6, with a weak D call TRBD1 (5 bases). The V end lost 3 bases, the J end lost 4 bases, and 10 bases lay between the germline ends. Germline assignment: CDR1 MDHEN and CDR2 SYDVKM. The CDR3 is 15 residues long. The CDR3 DNA reads as TGTGCCAGCAGTTTTCAGGGTACCGGGGCCAACGTCCTGACTTTC. It codes for CASSFQGTGANVLTF.

This rearrangement joins TRBV5-1 to TRBJ2-2; D gene uncertain. The CDR3 has 11 residues. V was trimmed by 0 bases and J by 8 bases, leaving 2 bases between them. Germline V gives CDR1 SGHRS, CDR2 YFSETQ. The CDR3 loop reads CASSLAGELFF. The CDR3 nucleotides read TGCGCCAGCAGCTTGGCTGGGGAGCTGTTTTTT. Combining the CDR3 with reference TRBV5-1 and TRBJ2-2 gives the whole variable domain KAGVTQTPRYLIKTRGQQVTLSCSPISGHRSVSWYQQTPGQGLQFLFEYFSETQRNKGNFPGRFSGRQFSNSRSEMNVSTLELGDSALYLCASSLAGELFFGEGSRLTVL.

The chain has TRBV7-8 and TRBJ2-3, with no clear D. The ends were cut back, 7 bases at V and 2 bases at J, with 16 bases in the middle. In germline, CDR1 is SGHVS, CDR2 FQNEAQ. The CDR3 runs to 15 residues. CDR3 protein: CASNELVTYTDTQYF. The CDR3 DNA sequence: TGTGCCAGCAACGAACTGGTGACTTACACAGATACGCAGTATTTT.

The J gene is TRBJ2-5, the V gene TRBV28, with D possibly matching TRBD2 (5 bases). This CDR3 has 13 residues. The V gene lost 3 bases and the J gene lost 1 base, with 6 bases spanning the gap. Germline V gene sequence: CDR1 MDHEN, CDR2 SYDVKM. CDR3 nucleotide sequence: TGTGCCAGCAGTTTGGAGGTCCAAGAGACCCAGTACTTC. Translation gives CASSLEVQETQYF. Full variable domain (outside the CDR3, taken from reference TRBV28 and TRBJ2-5): DVKVTQSSRYLVKRTGEKVFLECVQDMDHENMFWYRQDPGLGLRLIYFSYDVKMKEKGDIPEGYSVSREKKERFSLILESASTNQTSMYLCASSLEVQETQYFGPGTRLLVL.

The V call is TRBV2, the J call TRBJ2-7, with no clear D. V was shortened by 3 bases and J by 4 bases, with 1 base between the two germline ends. The germline CDR1 and CDR2 sequences are SNHLY and FYNNEI. CDR3 size: 10 residues. The CDR3 region is CASSEYEQYF. The CDR3 DNA sequence: TGTGCCAGCAGTGAGTACGAGCAGTACTTC.

This clone was observed a few times. One junction end disagrees with the germline gene, perhaps due to a read error. This rearrangement joins TRBV7-7 to TRBJ2-7, with D unresolved. The CDR3 covers 13 residues. The germline V gene encodes CDR1 SSHAT and CDR2 FNYEAQ (reference sequence). CDR3 sequence reads: CASSPGPSGEQYF. The DNA of the CDR3 is TGTGCTAGCAGCCCCGGCCCTAGTGGAGAGCAGTACTTC.

The chain couples TRBV6-5 to TRBJ2-6; D is ambiguous. CDR1 is MNHEY and CDR2 is SVGAGI in the germline V gene. The CDR3 is 14 amino acids. The ends were cut back, 6 bases at V and 0 bases at J, with 6 bases in the middle. The CDR3 here is CASRLSSGANVLTF. The CDR3 nucleotides read TGTGCCAGCAGGCTGAGCTCTGGGGCCAACGTCCTGACTTTC.

The V and J genes are TRBV7-2 and TRBJ2-7; maybe TRBD2 (5 bases). Trimming took 2 bases from V and 7 from J, leaving 9 bases between them. Germline V gene data show CDR1 as SGHTA and CDR2 as FQGNSA. CDR3 length: 12 residues. CDR3 in amino acids: CASSLLAREQYF. Written as DNA, the CDR3 is TGTGCCAGCAGCTTACTAGCTAGGGAGCAGTACTTC.

Only a few counts were recorded for this clone. The chain employs TRBV28 and TRBJ2-3; 12 bases fit TRBD2. CDR1 MDHEN and CDR2 SYDVKM come from the germline V gene. V gave up 5 bases and J gave up 4 bases; unmatched junction bases: 4. The CDR3 is 15 amino acids. CDR3 loop: CASSMTSGSADTQYF. The DNA for the CDR3 is TGTGCCAGCAGTATGACTAGCGGGAGCGCAGATACGCAGTATTTT.

The chain links TRBV19 to TRBJ1-5, with D unresolved. Germline loops: CDR1 LNHDA, CDR2 SQIVND (reference sequence). The CDR3 runs 12 residues. V was pared by 7 bases and J by 5 bases, with 9 bases between. CDR3 nucleotide sequence: TGTGCCAGTATGGTGACGGATCAGCCCCAGCATTTT. It specifies CASMVTDQPQHF.

The V and J genes are TRBV7-6 and TRBJ2-7, with D tentatively TRBD2 (6 bases). This CDR3 is 12 amino acids long. V lost 3 bases to trimming and J lost 6 bases, with 9 bases between them. The germline CDR1 and CDR2 sequences are SGHVS and FNYEAQ. The CDR3 spells CASSLGGSEQYF. The CDR3 nucleotides are TGTGCCAGCAGCTTGGGAGGCAGCGAGCAGTACTTC.

J is TRBJ2-7 and V is TRBV21-1; no DNA check was done on the table's D call, TRBD2. TRBV21-1 is assigned pseudogene status. The CDR3 totals 13 residues. CDR3 in DNA: TGTGCCAGCAGCAAAGGGGGGAGGTTCGAGCAGTACTTC. This translates into CASSKGGRFEQYF.